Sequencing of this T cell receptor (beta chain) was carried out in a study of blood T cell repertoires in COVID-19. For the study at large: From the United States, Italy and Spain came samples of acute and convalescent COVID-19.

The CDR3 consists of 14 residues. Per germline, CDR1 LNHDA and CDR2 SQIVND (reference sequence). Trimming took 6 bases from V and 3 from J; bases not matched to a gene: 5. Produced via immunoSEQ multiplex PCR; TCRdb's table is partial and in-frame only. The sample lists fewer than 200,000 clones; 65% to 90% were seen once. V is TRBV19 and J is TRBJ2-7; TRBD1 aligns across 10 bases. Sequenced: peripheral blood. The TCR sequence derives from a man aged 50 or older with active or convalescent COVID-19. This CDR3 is CASSRDRGLYEQYF. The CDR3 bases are TGTGCCAGTAGCCGGGACAGGGGCCTCTACGAGCAGTACTTC.